A selection of T cell receptor beta chains follows, all from one sample in a study of blood T cells in healthy people across ages. MiXCR, run by TCRdb on the 5' RACE reads, gives a single entry per CDR3 protein. The data contain some 800,000 distinct CDR3 sequences, 20% to 25% of them singletons. These sequences were also reported in another study, on T cells of mothers and their children.

The specimen sequenced was blood. These receptors came from a boy between 10 and 17 years old in good health. Each CDR3 is given with its conserved first and last residue. The D gene is left open where the match is weak. Size is omitted from some rows. Given values are once, few, many or a class for expanded clones.

clone size: -
D gene: -
V gene: TRBV29-1
J gene: TRBJ2-3
CDR3 protein: CSVGGDGTDTQYF
CDR3 DNA: TGCAGCGTTGGAGGGGACGGCACAGATACGCAGTATTTT

clone size: -
D gene: -
V gene: TRBV20-1
J gene: TRBJ1-5
CDR3 protein: CSAKTENSNQPQHF
CDR3 DNA: TGCAGTGCTAAAACAGAAAATAGCAATCAGCCCCAGCATTTT

clone size: -
D gene: -
V gene: TRBV29-1
J gene: TRBJ2-5
CDR3 protein: CSVEGLAVETQYF
CDR3 DNA: TGCAGCGTTGAGGGGCTAGCAGTAGAGACCCAGTACTTC

clone size: few
D gene: -
V gene: TRBV7-2
J gene: TRBJ2-7
CDR3 protein: CASSLVSLQGTEQYF
CDR3 DNA: TGTGCCAGCAGCTTAGTATCCCTACAGGGCACCGAGCAGTACTTC

clone size: few
D gene: -
V gene: TRBV4-1
J gene: TRBJ1-2
CDR3 protein: CASSQDTGQAGDYGYTF
CDR3 DNA: TGCGCCAGCAGCCAAGACACGGGGCAGGCGGGGGACTATGGCTACACCTTC

clone size: -
D gene: -
V gene: TRBV20-1
J gene: TRBJ2-2
CDR3 protein: CSARDFGQITGELFF
CDR3 DNA: TGCAGTGCTAGAGATTTCGGGCAGATCACCGGGGAGCTGTTTTTT

clone size: few
D gene: -
V gene: TRBV7-9
J gene: TRBJ2-7
CDR3 protein: CASSLDPGPSYEQYF
CDR3 DNA: TGTGCCAGCAGCTTAGACCCAGGGCCGTCCTACGAGCAGTACTTC

clone size: -
D gene: -
V gene: TRBV6-2/TRBV6-3
J gene: TRBJ2-1
CDR3 protein: CASTPHSYNEHFF
CDR3 DNA: TGTGCCAGCACCCCTCACTCCTACAATGAGCACTTCTTC

clone size: -
D gene: -
V gene: TRBV18
J gene: TRBJ2-5
CDR3 protein: CASSPYIREGETQYF
CDR3 DNA: TGTGCCAGCTCACCATATATAAGGGAAGGAGAGACCCAGTACTTC

clone size: -
D gene: -
V gene: TRBV6-1
J gene: TRBJ2-5
CDR3 protein: CASVGPRETQYF
CDR3 DNA: TGTGCCAGCGTGGGGCCACGAGAGACCCAGTACTTC

clone size: -
D gene: -
V gene: TRBV11-1
J gene: TRBJ2-1
CDR3 protein: CASSSWTATPGRWGVAYNEQFF
CDR3 DNA: TGTGCCAGCAGCTCCTGGACAGCTACGCCTGGGAGGTGGGGCGTAGCCTACAATGAGCAGTTCTTC

clone size: few
D gene: TRBD1
V gene: TRBV20-1
J gene: TRBJ2-5
CDR3 protein: CSANYRGQTQYF
CDR3 DNA: TGCAGTGCTAATTACAGGGGTCAGACCCAGTACTTC

clone size: -
D gene: TRBD1
V gene: TRBV2
J gene: TRBJ2-1
CDR3 protein: CASSGTGVVYNEQFF
CDR3 DNA: TGTGCCAGCAGTGGGACAGGGGTGGTCTACAATGAGCAGTTCTTC

clone size: -
D gene: TRBD1
V gene: TRBV5-5
J gene: TRBJ2-7
CDR3 protein: CASSTPGQFHEQYF
CDR3 DNA: TGTGCCAGCAGCACTCCGGGACAGTTCCACGAGCAGTACTTC

clone size: -
D gene: -
V gene: TRBV20-1
J gene: TRBJ2-7
CDR3 protein: CSASGAAGSYEQYF
CDR3 DNA: TGCAGTGCCAGTGGGGCGGCAGGTTCCTACGAGCAGTACTTC